Shown below are 8 T cell receptor beta chains from a single sample sequenced in a study of identical twins. TCRdb passed the 5' RACE reads through MiXCR, listing each CDR3 protein once. Seen here are about 490,000 distinct CDR3 sequences, roughly 15% observed once, and the top ten hold about 0.47%. These records were also assigned to another study, of yellow fever vaccine responses in identical twins.

Input material: CD4+ T cells sorted from blood. The receptor source for this set is a woman between 18 and 29 years old in good health.

This clonotype was observed a few times. This rearrangement joins TRBV19 to TRBJ2-2, with D unclear. This CDR3 comprises 13 residues. Germline V gene lookup returns CDR1 LNHDA and CDR2 SQIVND (reference sequence). The germline V and J ends were trimmed by 6 bases and 4 bases, with 9 bases remaining between them. CDR3 DNA sequence: TGTGCCAGTAGGGCCGAGGTCACCGGGGAGCTGTTTTTT. Amino acid sequence: CASRAEVTGELFF.

The rearrangement joins TRBV5-4 to TRBJ1-2; perhaps TRBD1 as D (5 bases). The length of the CDR3 is 13 residues. Trimming stripped 7 bases from V and 5 bases from J, with 15 bases between. CDR1 SGHNT and CDR2 YYREEE come from the germline V gene (reference sequence). CDR3 in amino acids: CASRSPGDYGYTF. In DNA form, the CDR3 reads TGTGCCAGCCGATCTCCGGGGGATTATGGCTACACCTTC.

This clonotype was counted a few times. The V gene is TRBV5-6, the J gene TRBJ2-7; 12 bases map to TRBD1. The V segment lost 5 bases and the J segment 1 base; nucleotides outside the gene matches: 19. Germline V lookup: CDR1 SGHDT, CDR2 YYEEEE. The CDR3 extends over 20 amino acids. Here the CDR3 reads CASRPTGQGASGGRSYEQYF. Here the CDR3 DNA reads TGTGCCAGCAGACCGACGGGACAGGGGGCATCGGGCGGGAGATCCTACGAGCAGTACTTC.

The gene calls are TRBV29-1 and TRBJ2-7; D possibly corresponds to TRBD2 (7 bases). The CDR3 is made up of 14 amino acids. Germline V lookup: CDR1 SQVTM, CDR2 ANQGSEA. Trimming removed 6 bases from V and 5 bases from J, with 20 bases in between. The CDR3 region is CSVGGGHLIDEQYF. CDR3 coding DNA: TGCAGCGTAGGGGGGGGACACCTGATAGACGAGCAGTACTTC.

The rearrangement uses TRBV7-2 and TRBJ2-3; D gene uncertain. This CDR3 spans 14 amino acids. The germline gives CDR1 SGHTA, CDR2 FQGNSA. Trimming left V 4 bases short and J 2 bases short, with 10 bases between. The CDR3 spells CASSSGPYTDTQYF. CDR3 in DNA: TGTGCCAGCAGCTCCGGACCCTACACAGATACGCAGTATTTT.

This clonotype was picked up many times. The chain uses TRBV12-3 or TRBV12-4 and TRBJ2-3; 14 nucleotides align to TRBD2. The V gene end was trimmed by 5 bases and the J gene end by 6 bases; junction bases not matched to a gene: 7. The CDR3 is 16 amino acids. Here the CDR3 DNA reads TGTGCCAGCAGTCCCCGACTAGCGGGAGGGCCGGATACGCAGTATTTT. It encodes CASSPRLAGGPDTQYF.

The chain recombines TRBV6-1 with TRBJ2-3, with D possibly matching TRBD1 (5 bases). There are 14 residues in the CDR3. V was cut by 8 bases and J by 0 bases, with 12 bases left in between. The germline V gene has CDR1 MNHNS and CDR2 SASEGT. The CDR3 here is CASRQTTSTDTQYF. The CDR3 DNA follows: TGTGCCAGCCGACAGACGACTAGCACAGATACGCAGTATTTT.

The chain joins TRBV4-1 to TRBJ2-7; D is unclear. The ends were cut back, 1 base at V and 4 bases at J, with 8 bases in the middle. The germline CDR1 and CDR2 sequences are MGHRA and YSYEKL. The CDR3 sequence is 13 residues long. CDR3 region: CASSQVARYEQYF. Written as DNA, the CDR3 is TGCGCCAGCAGCCAAGTCGCAAGGTACGAGCAGTACTTC.